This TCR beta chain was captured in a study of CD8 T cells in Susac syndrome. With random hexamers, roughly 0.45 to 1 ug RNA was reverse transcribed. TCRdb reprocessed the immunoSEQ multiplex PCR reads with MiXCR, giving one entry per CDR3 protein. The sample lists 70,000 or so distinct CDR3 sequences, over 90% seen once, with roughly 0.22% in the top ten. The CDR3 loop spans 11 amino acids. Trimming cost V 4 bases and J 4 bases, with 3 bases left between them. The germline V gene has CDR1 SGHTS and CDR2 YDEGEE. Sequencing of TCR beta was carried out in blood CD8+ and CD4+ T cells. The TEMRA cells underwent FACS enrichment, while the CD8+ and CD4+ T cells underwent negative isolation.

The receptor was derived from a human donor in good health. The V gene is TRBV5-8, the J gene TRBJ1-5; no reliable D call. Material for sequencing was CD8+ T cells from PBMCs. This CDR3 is CASSLNQPQHF. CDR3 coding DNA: TGTGCCAGCAGCCTGAATCAGCCCCAGCATTTT.